The 23 T cell receptor beta chains below were found in one sample sequenced in a study of T cell responses to AZD1222 COVID-19 vaccine. TCRdb's table, derived via immunoSEQ multiplex PCR, lists solely in-frame clones and lacks some. The data contain some 130,000 clones, roughly nine tenths of them singletons. The starting material was peripheral blood, obtained on day 0 of AZD1222 vaccination. These receptors came from an adult in good health.

V gene TRBV5-4 combines with J gene TRBJ2-7; TRBD2 is a possible D gene (10 bases). The V and J ends lost 7 bases and 7 bases respectively, with 24 bases between them. The CDR3 totals 15 residues. The germline V gene encodes CDR1 SGHNT and CDR2 YYREEE (reference sequence). This CDR3 is CASRGELAGTGEQYF. The CDR3, as DNA: TGTGCCAGCCGGGGGGAACTAGCGGGGACAGGGGAGCAGTACTTC.

The chain joins TRBV7-9 to TRBJ2-1, with D possibly being TRBD1 or TRBD2 (5 bases each). V dropped 2 bases and J dropped 10 bases, with 12 bases sitting between them. This CDR3 has 13 amino acids. The germline CDR1 and CDR2 sequences are SEHNR and FQNEAQ (reference sequence). CDR3 amino acids: CASSLPGTSEQFF. In DNA form, the CDR3 reads TGTGCCAGCAGCTTACCCGGGACCTCGGAGCAGTTCTTC.

The chain carries TRBV20-1 and TRBJ1-6; 9 positions match TRBD1. The junction had 10 bases not matched to a gene; V was cut back by 3 bases and J by 10 bases. This CDR3 comprises 15 residues. Germline loops: CDR1 DFQATT, CDR2 SNEGSKA (reference sequence). The CDR3 DNA is TGCAGTGCTAGTCTCTCGGGACAGGGTTACTCACCCCTCCACTTT. It specifies CSASLSGQGYSPLHF.

The V call is TRBV20-1, the J call TRBJ1-2, with D perhaps matching TRBD1 (6 bases). The CDR3 consists of 14 residues. The germline gives CDR1 DFQATT, CDR2 SNEGSKA (reference sequence). The V end was cut by 3 bases, the J end by 5 bases, with 16 bases between. CDR3 bases: TGCAGTGCTAGTCTGCAGGGGCGGGGATATGGCTACACCTTC. This sequence encodes CSASLQGRGYGYTF.

This clone turned up a few times. The gene calls are TRBV7-8 and TRBJ2-3; 12 positions match TRBD2. Per germline, CDR1 SGHVS and CDR2 FQNEAQ. The CDR3 contains 17 residues. Unmatched junction bases numbered 11, after V lost 5 bases and J lost 5 bases. The CDR3 DNA sequence: TGTGCCAGCAGCCTTACCAGACTAGCGGGGGAGGGAGATACGCAGTATTTT. Translated: CASSLTRLAGEGDTQYF.

The CDR3 DNA reads TGTGCCAGCATGGCAGGGGAGTTTGAGCAGTTCTTC. It codes for CASMAGEFEQFF. The chain has TRBV28 and TRBJ2-1; D might be TRBD1 (6 bases). Germline V gene lookup returns CDR1 MDHEN and CDR2 SYDVKM. Trimming left V 7 bases short and J 9 bases short, with 13 bases between. There are 12 residues in the CDR3.

V gene TRBV20-1 combines with J gene TRBJ1-3, with D possibly being TRBD1 (5 bases). The CDR3 extends over 13 amino acids. Trimming shortened V by 3 bases and J by 2 bases, and 8 bases separated the two germline ends. Germline-derived CDR1 and CDR2 are DFQATT and SNEGSKA (reference sequence). CDR3 in DNA: TGCAGTGCTAGTGGGGCGGCTGGAAACACCATATATTTT. Encoded protein: CSASGAAGNTIYF.

The chain is built from TRBV7-3 and TRBJ2-2; tentative D call: TRBD1 (6 bases). There are 15 residues in the CDR3. Germline V lookup: CDR1 SGHTA, CDR2 FQGTGA. V was pared by 4 bases and J by 4 bases, with 13 bases between. CDR3 amino acids: CASSSHRAGTGELFF. CDR3 sequence (DNA): TGTGCCAGCAGCTCCCACAGGGCGGGCACCGGGGAGCTGTTTTTT.

This chain uses TRBV7-2 with TRBJ2-7; the match to TRBD1 covers 10 bases. The CDR3 consists of 16 residues. V lost 2 bases to trimming and J lost 1 base; unmatched junction nucleotides: 5. The germline V gene encodes CDR1 SGHTA and CDR2 FQGNSA. The CDR3 coding sequence is TGTGCCAGCAGCTTAATTGCGGACAGGGGGTCCTACGAGCAGTACTTC. Translation: CASSLIADRGSYEQYF.

The J gene is TRBJ1-1, the V gene TRBV19, with 8 bases matching TRBD1. J lost 5 bases, V lost 5 bases, and 4 bases had no gene match. The CDR3 runs to 13 residues. The V gene's germline CDR1 is LNHDA and CDR2 SQIVND (reference sequence). CDR3 protein: CASSRRGLTEAFF. The CDR3 DNA reads TGTGCCAGTAGTCGCAGGGGGCTGACTGAAGCTTTCTTT.

The V call is TRBV6-2 or TRBV6-3, the J call TRBJ2-7; D gene uncertain. Germline lookup yields CDR1 MNHEY and CDR2 SVGEGT. Between the trimmed V and J ends, which lost 4 bases and 2 bases, there was a span of 3 bases. There are 11 residues in the CDR3. The DNA for the CDR3 is TGTGCCAGCAGTTCCCCCTACGAGCAGTACTTC. Amino acids: CASSSPYEQYF.

The J gene is TRBJ2-6, the V gene TRBV7-3; 9 nucleotides match TRBD2. Germline-derived CDR1 and CDR2 are SGHTA and FQGTGA. The V and J ends lost 5 bases and 1 base, in that order; junction bases with no gene match: 12. This CDR3 has 19 residues. DNA of the CDR3: TGTGCCAGCAGCGACGGAAACGGGCTAGCGGGGTCTGGGGCCAACGTCCTGACTTTC. The encoded protein is CASSDGNGLAGSGANVLTF.

The CDR3, as DNA: TGCGCCAGCAGCCAGCTACCACTGGGGAGCTCTGGAAACACCATATATTTT. This translates into CASSQLPLGSSGNTIYF. The chain employs TRBV4-3 and TRBJ1-3; D unresolved. Trimming removed 3 bases at V and 0 bases at J, with 15 bases between. Germline loops: CDR1 LGHNA, CDR2 YSLEER. The CDR3 is made up of 17 amino acids.

This rearrangement joins TRBV7-9 to TRBJ2-7; 7 nucleotides line up with TRBD1. Losses at the gene ends were 5 bases for V and 3 bases for J; bases not matched to a gene: 7. This CDR3 spans 14 amino acids. CDR1 SEHNR and CDR2 FQNEAQ come from the germline V gene (reference sequence). CDR3 region: CASSPPGQIYEQYF. CDR3 DNA: TGTGCCAGCAGCCCCCCGGGACAGATCTACGAGCAGTACTTC.

CDR3 residues: CASSQAHGPQITDTQYF. The CDR3 DNA sequence: TGTGCCAGCAGCCAAGCCCACGGACCACAGATCACAGATACGCAGTATTTT. The V call is TRBV3-1 (or the pseudogene TRBV3-2), the J call TRBJ2-3; D call uncertain. The V and J ends lost 1 base and 2 bases respectively, with 16 bases between them. CDR3 size: 17 residues. Germline values: CDR1 LGHDT, CDR2 YNNKEL (reference sequence).

The chain uses TRBV5-5 and TRBJ2-7, with 11 positions matching TRBD1. The CDR3 has 16 amino acids. CDR1 is SGHKS, CDR2 YYEKEE, per germline (reference sequence). Losses at the gene ends were 1 base for V and 3 bases for J; bases not matched to a gene: 6. DNA for the CDR3: TGTGCCAGCAGCTTGAGGGGACAGGGGGTCGGCTACGAGCAGTACTTC. Residues: CASSLRGQGVGYEQYF.

Worth noting for this clone: Distinct nucleotide sequences in the sample also encode this CDR3. The chain is built from TRBV3-1 (or the pseudogene TRBV3-2) and TRBJ1-2, with D hard to call. This CDR3 has 12 amino acids. CDR1 LGHDT and CDR2 YNNKEL come from the germline V gene (reference sequence). The V end lost 4 bases, the J end lost 4 bases, and 7 bases lay between the germline ends. This CDR3 reads CASSPGRYGYTF. The DNA for the CDR3 is TGTGCCAGCAGCCCTGGACGCTATGGCTACACCTTC.

The chain is built from TRBV7-3 and TRBJ2-2; D is ambiguous. Trimming removed 0 bases from V and 4 bases from J, with 9 bases in between. CDR3 size: 15 residues. The germline CDR1 and CDR2 sequences are SGHTA and FQGTGA. The CDR3 region has the DNA TGTGCCAGCAGCTTAACGACGACCATCACCGGGGAGCTGTTTTTT. Translation: CASSLTTTITGELFF. Variable domain in full (rest from reference TRBV7-3 and TRBJ2-2): GAGVSQTPSNKVTEKGKYVELRCDPISGHTALYWYRQSLGQGPEFLIYFQGTGAADDSGLPNDRFFAVRPEGSVSTLKIQRTERGDSAVYLCASSLTTTITGELFFGEGSRLTVL.

The chain links TRBV28 to TRBJ2-2; no reliable D call. Germline V gene lookup returns CDR1 MDHEN and CDR2 SYDVKM. The CDR3 loop spans 15 amino acids. Trimming shortened V by 10 bases and J by 1 base, and 16 bases separated the two germline ends. CDR3 loop: CATKWDARNTGELFF. As DNA, the CDR3 is TGTGCCACCAAATGGGATGCGAGGAACACCGGGGAGCTGTTTTTT. Looking up the rest from reference TRBV28 and TRBJ2-2 gives the full variable domain: DVKVTQSSRYLVKRTGEKVFLECVQDMDHENMFWYRQDPGLGLRLIYFSYDVKMKEKGDIPEGYSVSREKKERFSLILESASTNQTSMYLCATKWDARNTGELFFGEGSRLTVL.

The V gene is TRBV5-1, the J gene TRBJ2-7; the D is unclear. V was trimmed by 0 bases and J by 0 bases, leaving 7 bases between them. The CDR3 has 14 residues. CDR1 SGHRS and CDR2 YFSETQ come from the germline V gene. The CDR3 here is CASSLAWNSYEQYF. The CDR3 bases are TGCGCCAGCAGCTTGGCCTGGAACTCCTACGAGCAGTACTTC.

V usage is TRBV11-2 and J usage is TRBJ2-5, with 7 positions matching TRBD2. This CDR3 region has 14 residues. Germline lookup yields CDR1 SGHAT and CDR2 FQNNGV. Trimming removed 0 bases from V and 5 bases from J; junction bases left unmatched: 3. The chain's CDR3 is CASSLERGIETQYF. The CDR3 nucleotides read TGTGCCAGCAGCTTAGAGCGGGGGATCGAGACCCAGTACTTC.

A word on this clone: The same CDR3 can be traced to other DNA sequences in this sample. V is TRBV7-3 and J is TRBJ2-2; D perhaps matches TRBD2 (5 bases). This CDR3 region has 15 residues. The germline gives CDR1 SGHTA, CDR2 FQGTGA. Between the trimmed V and J ends, which lost 6 bases and 5 bases, there was a span of 16 bases. The DNA for the CDR3 is TGTGCCAGCAGTCCGTCCGGAGGAGTGACCGGGGAGCTGTTTTTT. It yields the protein CASSPSGGVTGELFF.

Turning to this clone: Other nucleotide sequences from this sample produce the same CDR3. The V gene is TRBV7-9, the J gene TRBJ2-2; no clear D. This CDR3 has 10 amino acids. The germline V gene has CDR1 SEHNR and CDR2 FQNEAQ (reference sequence). Trimming pared 6 bases from V and 7 bases from J, leaving 3 bases between. DNA of the CDR3: TGTGCCAGCAGTTTCGGGGAGCTGTTTTTT. It translates to CASSFGELFF.